The clone carrying this TCR beta chain has only a few counts. In the original processing: The assay estimated nucleated cells by amplifying reference gene primers. The assay was immunoSEQ multiplex PCR, and TCRdb's table has in-frame clones only and misses some. V, J and clone size were drawn from that table, and D and trimming were deduced from the DNA. The table lists a few hundred thousand clones, over 80% of them singletons. CDR3 length: 17 amino acids. Per germline, CDR1 SGHVS and CDR2 FNYEAQ. V lost 6 bases and J lost 4; bases outside the gene matches: 17. The data belong to a study of blood T cell repertoires in COVID-19. Across the study: COVID-19 samples collected from the United States, Italy and Spain covered acute and convalescent phases. From T cells, B-cell-depleted T cells, or PBMCs came the material, which was cDNA or gDNA.

The V and J genes are TRBV7-6 and TRBJ1-2; 7 positions match TRBD1. This clonotype was sampled from a woman between 45 and 65 years old with active or convalescent COVID-19. The specimen was peripheral blood. CDR3 loop: CASSPGVSSGQIYGYTF. DNA for the CDR3: TGTGCCAGCAGTCCCGGAGTCAGCTCGGGACAGATCTATGGCTACACCTTC.